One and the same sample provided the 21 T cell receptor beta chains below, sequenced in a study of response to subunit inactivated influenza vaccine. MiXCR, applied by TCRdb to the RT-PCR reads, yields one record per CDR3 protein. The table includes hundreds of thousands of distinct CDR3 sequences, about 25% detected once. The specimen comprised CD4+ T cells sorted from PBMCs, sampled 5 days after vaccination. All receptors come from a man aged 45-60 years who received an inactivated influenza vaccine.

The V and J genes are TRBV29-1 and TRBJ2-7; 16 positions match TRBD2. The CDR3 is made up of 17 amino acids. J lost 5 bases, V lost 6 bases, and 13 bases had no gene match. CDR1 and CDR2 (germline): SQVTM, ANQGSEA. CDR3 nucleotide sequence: TGCAGCGTCCGAGGCCCGGGACTAGCGGGAGGGGCCCACGAGCAGTACTTC. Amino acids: CSVRGPGLAGGAHEQYF.

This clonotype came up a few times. Here the CDR3 DNA reads TGCAGCGTTGGATTAGCGGGGGGACGGGAGACCCAGTACTTC. It yields the protein CSVGLAGGRETQYF. The rearrangement links TRBV29-1 to TRBJ2-5; 10 nucleotides line up with TRBD2. CDR1 and CDR2 from the germline V gene are SQVTM and ANQGSEA. V lost 4 bases, J lost 5 bases, and 7 bases stayed unmatched. The CDR3 contains 14 residues.

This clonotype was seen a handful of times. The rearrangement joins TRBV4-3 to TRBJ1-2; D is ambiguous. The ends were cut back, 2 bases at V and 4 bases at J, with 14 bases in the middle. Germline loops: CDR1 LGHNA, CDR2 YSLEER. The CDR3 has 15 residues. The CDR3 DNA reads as TGCGCCAGCAGCCAAAGGTTGGCAGGTTCCTATGGCTACACCTTC. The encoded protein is CASSQRLAGSYGYTF.

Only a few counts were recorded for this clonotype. The CDR3 sequence: CSANAGEPGELFF. DNA of the CDR3: TGCAGTGCTAATGCGGGAGAGCCCGGGGAGCTGTTTTTT. The chain carries TRBV20-1 and TRBJ2-2; 7 bases are a match to TRBD2. There are 13 residues in the CDR3. Germline V gene sequence: CDR1 DFQATT, CDR2 SNEGSKA (reference sequence). The trim removed 4 bases at V and 6 bases at J, leaving 5 bases unmatched.

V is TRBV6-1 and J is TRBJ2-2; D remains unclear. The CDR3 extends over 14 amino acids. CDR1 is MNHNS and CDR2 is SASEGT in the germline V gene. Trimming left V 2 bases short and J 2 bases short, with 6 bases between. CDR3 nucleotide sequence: TGTGCCAGCAGTGAAAGGGCAAACACCGGGGAGCTGTTTTTT. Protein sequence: CASSERANTGELFF.

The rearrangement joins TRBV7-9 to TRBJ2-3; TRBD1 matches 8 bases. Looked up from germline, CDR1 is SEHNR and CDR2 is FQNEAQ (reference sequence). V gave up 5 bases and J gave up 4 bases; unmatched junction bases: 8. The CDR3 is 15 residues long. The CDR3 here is CASSQQQGVSDTQYF. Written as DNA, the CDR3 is TGTGCCAGCAGCCAACAACAGGGGGTTTCAGATACGCAGTATTTT.

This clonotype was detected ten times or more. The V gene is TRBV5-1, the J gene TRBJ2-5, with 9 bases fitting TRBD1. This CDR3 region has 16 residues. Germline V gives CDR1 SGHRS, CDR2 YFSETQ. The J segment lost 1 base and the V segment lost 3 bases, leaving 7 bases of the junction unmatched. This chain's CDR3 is CASSWRGQGTQETQYF. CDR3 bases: TGCGCCAGCAGCTGGAGGGGACAGGGCACCCAAGAGACCCAGTACTTC.

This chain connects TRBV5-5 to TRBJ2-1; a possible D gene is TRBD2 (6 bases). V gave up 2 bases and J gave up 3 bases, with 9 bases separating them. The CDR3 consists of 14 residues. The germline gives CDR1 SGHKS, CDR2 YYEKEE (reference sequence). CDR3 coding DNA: TGTGCCAGCAGCTTACGGGGGAACTACAATGAGCAGTTCTTC. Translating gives CASSLRGNYNEQFF.

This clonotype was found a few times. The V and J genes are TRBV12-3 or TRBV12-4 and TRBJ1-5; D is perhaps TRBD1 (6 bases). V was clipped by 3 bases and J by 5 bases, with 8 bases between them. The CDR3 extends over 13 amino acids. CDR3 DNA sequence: TGTGCCAGCAGTTTTAGGGGGTATCAGCCCCAGCATTTT. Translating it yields CASSFRGYQPQHF.

CDR3 region: CASSPVTPGELFF. The CDR3 nucleotides are TGTGCCAGCAGCCCTGTTACCCCCGGGGAGCTGTTTTTT. The chain joins TRBV12-3 or TRBV12-4 to TRBJ2-2; D is unresolved. The CDR3 is 13 residues long. V lost 6 bases and J lost 6, with 11 bases in between.

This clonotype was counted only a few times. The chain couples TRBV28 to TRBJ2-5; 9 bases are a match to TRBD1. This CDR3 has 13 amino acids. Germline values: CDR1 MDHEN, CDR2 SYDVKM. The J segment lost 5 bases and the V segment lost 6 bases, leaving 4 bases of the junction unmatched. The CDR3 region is CASSTGGWETQYF. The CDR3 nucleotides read TGTGCCAGCAGCACAGGGGGCTGGGAGACCCAGTACTTC.

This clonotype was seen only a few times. The CDR3 is CASSKALGGLAWDEQFF. The CDR3 region has the DNA TGCGCCAGCAGCAAAGCGTTGGGGGGCCTTGCTTGGGATGAGCAGTTCTTC. The chain recombines TRBV5-1 with TRBJ2-1; either TRBD1 or TRBD2 may supply D (6 bases each). Between the trimmed V and J ends, which lost 4 bases and 8 bases, there was a span of 25 bases. Germline V lookup: CDR1 SGHRS, CDR2 YFSETQ. The CDR3 has 17 amino acids.

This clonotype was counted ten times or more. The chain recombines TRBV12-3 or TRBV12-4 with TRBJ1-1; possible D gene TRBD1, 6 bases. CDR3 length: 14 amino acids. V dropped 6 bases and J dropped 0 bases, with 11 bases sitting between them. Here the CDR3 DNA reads TGTGCCAGCAGGTGGGGGCAGATGAACACTGAAGCTTTCTTT. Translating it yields CASRWGQMNTEAFF.

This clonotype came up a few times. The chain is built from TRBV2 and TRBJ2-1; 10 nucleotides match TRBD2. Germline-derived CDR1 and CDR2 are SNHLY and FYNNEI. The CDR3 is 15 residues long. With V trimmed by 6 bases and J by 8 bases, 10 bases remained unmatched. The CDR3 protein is CASSLSGRAAYEQFF. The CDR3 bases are TGTGCCAGCAGCCTAAGCGGGAGGGCCGCATATGAGCAGTTCTTC.

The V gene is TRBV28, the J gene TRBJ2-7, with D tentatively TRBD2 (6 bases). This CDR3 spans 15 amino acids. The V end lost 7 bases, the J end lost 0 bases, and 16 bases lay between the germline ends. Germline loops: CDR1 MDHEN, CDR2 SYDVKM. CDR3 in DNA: TGTGCCAGCACTCTAAGCGGGTCGACCTCCTACGAGCAGTACTTC. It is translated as CASTLSGSTSYEQYF. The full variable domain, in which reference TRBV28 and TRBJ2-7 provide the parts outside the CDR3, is DVKVTQSSRYLVKRTGEKVFLECVQDMDHENMFWYRQDPGLGLRLIYFSYDVKMKEKGDIPEGYSVSREKKERFSLILESASTNQTSMYLCASTLSGSTSYEQYFGPGTRLTVT.

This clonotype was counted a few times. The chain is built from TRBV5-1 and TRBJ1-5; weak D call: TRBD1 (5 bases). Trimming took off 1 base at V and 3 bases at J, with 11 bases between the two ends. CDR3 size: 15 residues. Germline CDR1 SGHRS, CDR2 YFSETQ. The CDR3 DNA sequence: TGCGCCAGCAGCTTGATTGGGGCCCCCAATCAGCCCCAGCATTTT. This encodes CASSLIGAPNQPQHF.

The CDR3 loop reads CSARPGTAATQQYF. Written as DNA, the CDR3 is TGCAGTGCTAGACCCGGGACAGCGGCAACACAGCAGTACTTC. The rearrangement uses TRBV20-1 and TRBJ2-7; 7 bases map to TRBD1. Germline trimming cut 2 bases from V and 8 bases from J; bases unmatched to any gene: 12. The CDR3 loop spans 14 amino acids. Germline V gives CDR1 DFQATT, CDR2 SNEGSKA (reference sequence).

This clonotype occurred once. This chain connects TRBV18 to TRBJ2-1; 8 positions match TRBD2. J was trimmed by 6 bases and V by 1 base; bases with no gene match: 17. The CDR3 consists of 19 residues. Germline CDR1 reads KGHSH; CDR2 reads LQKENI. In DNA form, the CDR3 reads TGTGCCAGCTCACCACGAGGCACTAGCGGTCCTATAAGGGGCAATGAGCAGTTCTTC. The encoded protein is CASSPRGTSGPIRGNEQFF.

CDR3 region: CASSITSPPDYEQYF. DNA of the CDR3: TGCGCCAGCAGCATAACATCACCCCCGGACTACGAGCAGTACTTC. The chain has TRBV5-1 and TRBJ2-7, with no clear D. This CDR3 spans 15 amino acids. V shed 4 bases and J shed 3 bases, with 17 bases lying between them. Germline V lookup: CDR1 SGHRS, CDR2 YFSETQ. Looking up the rest from reference TRBV5-1 and TRBJ2-7 gives the full variable domain: KAGVTQTPRYLIKTRGQQVTLSCSPISGHRSVSWYQQTPGQGLQFLFEYFSETQRNKGNFPGRFSGRQFSNSRSEMNVSTLELGDSALYLCASSITSPPDYEQYFGPGTRLTVT.

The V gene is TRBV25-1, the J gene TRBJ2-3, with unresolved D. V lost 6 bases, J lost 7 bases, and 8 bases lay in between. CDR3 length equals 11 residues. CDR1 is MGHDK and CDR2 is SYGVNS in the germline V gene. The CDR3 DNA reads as TGTGCCAGCAGCAGAGTTAATACGCAGTATTTT. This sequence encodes CASSRVNTQYF. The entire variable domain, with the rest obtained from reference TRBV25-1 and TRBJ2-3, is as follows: EADIYQTPRYLVIGTGKKITLECSQTMGHDKMYWYQQDPGMELHLIHYSYGVNSTEKGDLSSESTVSRIRTEHFPLTLESARPSHTSQYLCASSRVNTQYFGPGTRLTVL.

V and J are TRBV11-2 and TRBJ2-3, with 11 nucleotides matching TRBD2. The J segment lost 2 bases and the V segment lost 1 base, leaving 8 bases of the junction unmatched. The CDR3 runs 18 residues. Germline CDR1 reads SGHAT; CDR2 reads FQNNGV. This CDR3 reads CASSLGLAGGLHTDTQYF. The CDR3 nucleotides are TGTGCCAGCAGCTTAGGTCTAGCGGGGGGACTCCACACAGATACGCAGTATTTT.